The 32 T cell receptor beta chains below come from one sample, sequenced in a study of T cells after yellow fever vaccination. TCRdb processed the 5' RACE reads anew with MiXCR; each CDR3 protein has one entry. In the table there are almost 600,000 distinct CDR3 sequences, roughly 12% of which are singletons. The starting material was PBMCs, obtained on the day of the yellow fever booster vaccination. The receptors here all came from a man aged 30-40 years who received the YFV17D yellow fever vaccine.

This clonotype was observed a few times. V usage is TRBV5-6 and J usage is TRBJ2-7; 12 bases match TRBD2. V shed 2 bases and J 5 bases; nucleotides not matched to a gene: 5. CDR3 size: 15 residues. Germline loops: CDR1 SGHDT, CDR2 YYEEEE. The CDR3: CASSFGLAGYDEQYF. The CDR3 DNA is TGTGCCAGCAGCTTCGGACTAGCGGGATACGACGAGCAGTACTTC.

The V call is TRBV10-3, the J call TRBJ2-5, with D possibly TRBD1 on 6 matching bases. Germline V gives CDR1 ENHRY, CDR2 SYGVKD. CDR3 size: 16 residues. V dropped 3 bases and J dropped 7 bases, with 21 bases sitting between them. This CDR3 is CAISENQGWLRGTQYF. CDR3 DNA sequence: TGTGCCATCAGTGAAAACCAGGGGTGGCTCCGGGGGACCCAGTACTTC.

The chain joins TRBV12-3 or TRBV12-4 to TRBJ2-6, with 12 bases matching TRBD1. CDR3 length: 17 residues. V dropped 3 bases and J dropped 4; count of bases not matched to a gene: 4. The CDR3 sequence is CASSLRDRGPGANVLTF. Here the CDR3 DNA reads TGTGCCAGCAGTTTGAGGGACAGGGGGCCCGGGGCCAACGTCCTGACTTTC.

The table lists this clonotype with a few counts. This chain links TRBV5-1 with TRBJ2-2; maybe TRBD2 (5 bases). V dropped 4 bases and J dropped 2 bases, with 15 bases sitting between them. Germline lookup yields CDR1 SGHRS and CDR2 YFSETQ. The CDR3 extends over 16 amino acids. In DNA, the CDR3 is TGCGCCAGCAGCCCCGTGGGAGATTCCAACACCGGGGAGCTGTTTTTT. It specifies CASSPVGDSNTGELFF. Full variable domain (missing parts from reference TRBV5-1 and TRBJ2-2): KAGVTQTPRYLIKTRGQQVTLSCSPISGHRSVSWYQQTPGQGLQFLFEYFSETQRNKGNFPGRFSGRQFSNSRSEMNVSTLELGDSALYLCASSPVGDSNTGELFFGEGSRLTVL.

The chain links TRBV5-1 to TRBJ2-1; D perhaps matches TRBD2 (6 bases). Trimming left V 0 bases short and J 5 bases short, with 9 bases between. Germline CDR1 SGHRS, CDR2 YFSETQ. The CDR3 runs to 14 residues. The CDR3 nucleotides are TGCGCCAGCAGCTTGGGGCGGGAAAACAATGAGCAGTTCTTC. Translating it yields CASSLGRENNEQFF.

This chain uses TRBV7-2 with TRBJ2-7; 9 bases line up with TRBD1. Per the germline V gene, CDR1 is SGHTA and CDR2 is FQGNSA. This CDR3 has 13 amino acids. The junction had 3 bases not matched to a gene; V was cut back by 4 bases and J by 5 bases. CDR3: CASSWDREDEQYF. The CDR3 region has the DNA TGTGCCAGCAGCTGGGACAGGGAGGACGAGCAGTACTTC. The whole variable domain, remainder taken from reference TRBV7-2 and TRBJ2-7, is GAGVSQSPSNKVTEKGKDVELRCDPISGHTALYWYRQSLGQGLEFLIYFQGNSAPDKSGLPSDRFSAERTGGSVSTLTIQRTQQEDSAVYLCASSWDREDEQYFGPGTRLTVT.

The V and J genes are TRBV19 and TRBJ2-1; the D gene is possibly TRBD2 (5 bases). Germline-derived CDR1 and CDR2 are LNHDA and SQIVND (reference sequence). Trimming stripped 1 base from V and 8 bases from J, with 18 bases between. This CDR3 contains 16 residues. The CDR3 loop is CASSIGSGSAIDEQFF. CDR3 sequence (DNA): TGTGCCAGTAGTATAGGCTCGGGATCGGCTATAGATGAGCAGTTCTTC.

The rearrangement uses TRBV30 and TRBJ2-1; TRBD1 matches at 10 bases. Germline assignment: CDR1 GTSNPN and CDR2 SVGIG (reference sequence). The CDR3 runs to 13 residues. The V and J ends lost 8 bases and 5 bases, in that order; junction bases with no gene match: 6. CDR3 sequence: CAHMGTGDNEQFF. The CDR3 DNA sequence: TGTGCCCATATGGGGACAGGGGACAATGAGCAGTTCTTC. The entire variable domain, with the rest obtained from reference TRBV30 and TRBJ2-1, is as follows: SQTIHQWPATLVQPVGSPLSLECTVEGTSNPNLYWYRQAAGRGLQLLFYSVGIGQISSEVPQNLSASRPQDRQFILSSKKLLLSDSGFYLCAHMGTGDNEQFFGPGTRLTVL.

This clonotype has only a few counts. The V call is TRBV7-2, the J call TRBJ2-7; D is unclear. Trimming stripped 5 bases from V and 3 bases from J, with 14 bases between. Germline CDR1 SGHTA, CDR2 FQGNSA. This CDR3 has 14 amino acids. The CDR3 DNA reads TGTGCCAGCAGCACAATCCCAACCGACTACGAGCAGTACTTC. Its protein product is CASSTIPTDYEQYF.

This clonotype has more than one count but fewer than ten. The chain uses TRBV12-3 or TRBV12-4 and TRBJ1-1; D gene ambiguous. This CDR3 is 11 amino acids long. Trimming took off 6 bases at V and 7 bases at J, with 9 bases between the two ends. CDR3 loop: CASSPGLEAFF. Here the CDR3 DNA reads TGTGCCAGCAGCCCCGGACTTGAAGCTTTCTTT.

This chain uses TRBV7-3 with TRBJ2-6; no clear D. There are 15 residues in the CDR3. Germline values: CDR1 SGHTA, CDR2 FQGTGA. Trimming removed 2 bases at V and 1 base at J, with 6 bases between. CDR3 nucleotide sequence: TGTGCCAGCAGCTTATATCCGTCTGGGGCCAACGTCCTGACTTTC. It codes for CASSLYPSGANVLTF.

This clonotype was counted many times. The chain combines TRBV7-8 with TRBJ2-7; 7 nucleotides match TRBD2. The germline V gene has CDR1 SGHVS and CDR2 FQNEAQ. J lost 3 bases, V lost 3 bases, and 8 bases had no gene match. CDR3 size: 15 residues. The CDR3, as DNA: TGTGCCAGCAGCTTCGCCCTAGCGGTGGTCTACGAGCAGTACTTC. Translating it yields CASSFALAVVYEQYF.

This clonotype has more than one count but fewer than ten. The CDR3 is CAWTGQGYEQYF. For the CDR3, the DNA is TGTGCCTGGACCGGACAGGGCTACGAGCAGTACTTC. The genes are TRBV30 and TRBJ2-7; TRBD1 matches at 8 bases. The V gene's germline CDR1 is GTSNPN and CDR2 SVGIG (reference sequence). With 4 bases clipped from V and 3 bases from J, the junction kept 2 bases outside the gene matches. The CDR3 is made up of 12 amino acids.

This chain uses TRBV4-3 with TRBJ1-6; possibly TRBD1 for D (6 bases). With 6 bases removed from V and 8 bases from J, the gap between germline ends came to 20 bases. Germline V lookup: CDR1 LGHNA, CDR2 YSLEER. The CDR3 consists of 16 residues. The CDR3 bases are TGCGCCAGCAGTCCGGAGGGGGGTAAAAACTATTCACCCCTCCACTTT. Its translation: CASSPEGGKNYSPLHF.

In nucleotides, the CDR3 is TGTGCCAGTAGTATGGGGAGGGCCAGACTGAACACTGAAGCTTTCTTT. Amino acid sequence: CASSMGRARLNTEAFF. V gene TRBV19 combines with J gene TRBJ1-1; D is undetermined. CDR1 is LNHDA and CDR2 is SQIVND in the germline V gene (reference sequence). V was shortened by 3 bases and J by 0 bases, with 14 bases between the two germline ends. The CDR3 runs 16 residues.

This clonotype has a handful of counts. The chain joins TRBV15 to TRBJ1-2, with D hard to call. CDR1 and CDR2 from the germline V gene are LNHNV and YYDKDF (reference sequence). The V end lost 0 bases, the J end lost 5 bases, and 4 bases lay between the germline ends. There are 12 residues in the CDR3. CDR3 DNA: TGTGCCACCAGCAGAGATTTTTATGGCTACACCTTC. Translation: CATSRDFYGYTF.

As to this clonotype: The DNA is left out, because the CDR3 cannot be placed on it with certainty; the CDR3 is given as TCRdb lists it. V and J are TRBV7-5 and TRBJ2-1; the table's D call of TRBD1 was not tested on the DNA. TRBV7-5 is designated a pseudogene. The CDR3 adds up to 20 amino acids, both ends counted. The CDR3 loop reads CISVSAVRSGALSSYNEQFF.

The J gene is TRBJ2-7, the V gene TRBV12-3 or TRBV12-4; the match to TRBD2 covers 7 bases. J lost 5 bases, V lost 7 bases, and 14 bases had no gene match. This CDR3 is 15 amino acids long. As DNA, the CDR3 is TGTGCCAGCAAGGGGACTAAGGCCCTTCTGGACGAGCAGTACTTC. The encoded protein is CASKGTKALLDEQYF.

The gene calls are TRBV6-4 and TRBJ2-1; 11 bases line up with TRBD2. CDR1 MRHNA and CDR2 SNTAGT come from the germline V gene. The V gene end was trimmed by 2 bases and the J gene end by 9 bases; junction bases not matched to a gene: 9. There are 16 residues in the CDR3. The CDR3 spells CASSDTAGLAVTEQFF. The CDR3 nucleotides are TGTGCCAGCAGTGACACAGCGGGACTAGCGGTGACTGAGCAGTTCTTC.

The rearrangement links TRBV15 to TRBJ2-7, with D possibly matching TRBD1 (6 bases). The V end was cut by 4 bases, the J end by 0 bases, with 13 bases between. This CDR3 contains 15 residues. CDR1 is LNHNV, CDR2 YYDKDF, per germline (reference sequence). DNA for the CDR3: TGTGCCACCAGCATTGATACAGGGTTCTCCTACGAGCAGTACTTC. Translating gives CATSIDTGFSYEQYF. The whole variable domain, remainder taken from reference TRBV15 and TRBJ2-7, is DAMVIQNPRYQVTQFGKPVTLSCSQTLNHNVMYWYQQKSSQAPKLLFHYYDKDFNNEADTPDNFQSRRPNTSFCFLDIRSPGLGDTAMYLCATSIDTGFSYEQYFGPGTRLTVT.

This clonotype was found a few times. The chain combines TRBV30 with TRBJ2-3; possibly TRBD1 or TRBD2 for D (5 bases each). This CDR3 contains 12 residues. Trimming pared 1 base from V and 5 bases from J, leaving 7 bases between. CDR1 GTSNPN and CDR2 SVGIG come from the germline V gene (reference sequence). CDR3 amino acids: CAWSGGGDTQYF. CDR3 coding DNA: TGTGCCTGGAGTGGTGGGGGAGATACGCAGTATTTT.

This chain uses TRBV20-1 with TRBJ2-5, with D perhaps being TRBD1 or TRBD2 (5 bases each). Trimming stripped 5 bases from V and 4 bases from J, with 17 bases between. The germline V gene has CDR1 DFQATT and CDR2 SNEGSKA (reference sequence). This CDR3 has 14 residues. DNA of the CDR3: TGCAGTGCTGGACACCGGGCAGAGGGAGAGACCCAGTACTTC. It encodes CSAGHRAEGETQYF.

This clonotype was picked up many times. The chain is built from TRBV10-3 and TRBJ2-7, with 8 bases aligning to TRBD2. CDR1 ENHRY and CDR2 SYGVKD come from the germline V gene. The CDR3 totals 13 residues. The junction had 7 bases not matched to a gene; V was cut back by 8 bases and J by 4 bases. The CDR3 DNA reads TGTGCCATCCGAGCGGGAGCGGGTTACGAGCAGTACTTC. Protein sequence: CAIRAGAGYEQYF.

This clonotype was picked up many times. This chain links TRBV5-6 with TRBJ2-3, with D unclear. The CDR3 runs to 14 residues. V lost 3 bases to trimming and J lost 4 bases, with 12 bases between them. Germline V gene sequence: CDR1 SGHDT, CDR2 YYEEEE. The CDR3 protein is CASSSDRRSDTQYF. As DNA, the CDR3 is TGTGCCAGCAGCTCAGATCGGAGATCAGATACGCAGTATTTT.

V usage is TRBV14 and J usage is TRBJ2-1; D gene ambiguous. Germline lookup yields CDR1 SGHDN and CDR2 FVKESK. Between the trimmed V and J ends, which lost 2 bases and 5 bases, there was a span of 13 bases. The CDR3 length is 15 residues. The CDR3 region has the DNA TGTGCCAGCAGCCAATCACTACAGAAAAACAATGAGCAGTTCTTC. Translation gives CASSQSLQKNNEQFF. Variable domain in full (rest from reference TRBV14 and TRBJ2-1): EAGVTQFPSHSVIEKGQTVTLRCDPISGHDNLYWYRRVMGKEIKFLLHFVKESKQDESGMPNNRFLAERTGGTYSTLKVQPAELEDSGVYFCASSQSLQKNNEQFFGPGTRLTVL.

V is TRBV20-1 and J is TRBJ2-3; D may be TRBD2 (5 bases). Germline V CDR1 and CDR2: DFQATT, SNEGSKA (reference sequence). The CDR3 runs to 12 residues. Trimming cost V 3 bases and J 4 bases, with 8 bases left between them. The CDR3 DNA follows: TGCAGTGCTAGCTCGGGGTCAGATACGCAGTATTTT. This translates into CSASSGSDTQYF.

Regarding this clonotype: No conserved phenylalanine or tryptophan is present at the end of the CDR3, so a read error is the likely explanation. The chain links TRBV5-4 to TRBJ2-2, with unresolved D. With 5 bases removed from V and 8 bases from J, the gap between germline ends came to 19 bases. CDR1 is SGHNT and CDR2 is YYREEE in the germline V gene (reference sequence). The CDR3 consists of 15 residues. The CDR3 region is CASSFSPHDKGELFL. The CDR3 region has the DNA TGTGCCAGCAGTTTTTCGCCGCACGATAAGGGGGAGCTGTTTTTA.

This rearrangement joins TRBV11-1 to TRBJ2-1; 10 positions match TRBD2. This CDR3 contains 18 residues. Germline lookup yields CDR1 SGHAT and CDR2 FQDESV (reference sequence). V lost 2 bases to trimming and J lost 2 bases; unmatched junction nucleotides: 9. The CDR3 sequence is CASSLPYRLAGTYNEQFF. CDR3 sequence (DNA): TGTGCCAGCAGCTTACCATATCGACTAGCGGGCACCTACAATGAGCAGTTCTTC.

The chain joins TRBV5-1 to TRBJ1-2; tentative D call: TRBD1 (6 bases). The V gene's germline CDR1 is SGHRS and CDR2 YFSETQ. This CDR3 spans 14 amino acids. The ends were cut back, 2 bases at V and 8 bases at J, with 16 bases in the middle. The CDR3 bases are TGCGCCAGCAGCTTATCCGCGACAGGCCAGGGCTACACCTTC. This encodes CASSLSATGQGYTF.

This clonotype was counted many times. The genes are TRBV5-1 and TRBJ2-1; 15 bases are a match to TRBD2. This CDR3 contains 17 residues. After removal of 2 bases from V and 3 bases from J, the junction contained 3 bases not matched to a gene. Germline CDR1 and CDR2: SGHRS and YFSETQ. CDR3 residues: CASSFRGLAGGYNEQFF. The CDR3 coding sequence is TGCGCCAGCAGCTTTCGGGGACTAGCGGGAGGCTACAATGAGCAGTTCTTC.

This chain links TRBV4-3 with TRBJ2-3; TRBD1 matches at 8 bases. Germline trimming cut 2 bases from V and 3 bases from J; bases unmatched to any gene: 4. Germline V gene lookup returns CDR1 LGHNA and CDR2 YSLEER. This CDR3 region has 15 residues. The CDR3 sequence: CASSQQGARTDTQYF. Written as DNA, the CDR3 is TGCGCCAGCAGCCAACAGGGGGCGCGTACAGATACGCAGTATTTT.

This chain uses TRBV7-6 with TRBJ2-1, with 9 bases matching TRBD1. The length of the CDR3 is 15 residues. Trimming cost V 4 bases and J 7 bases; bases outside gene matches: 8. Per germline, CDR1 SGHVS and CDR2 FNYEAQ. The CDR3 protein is CASSSLTGGENEQFF. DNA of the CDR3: TGTGCCAGCAGCTCCTTGACAGGGGGTGAGAATGAGCAGTTCTTC. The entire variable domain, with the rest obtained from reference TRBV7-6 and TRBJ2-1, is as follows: GAGVSQSPRYKVTKRGQDVALRCDPISGHVSLYWYRQALGQGPEFLTYFNYEAQQDKSGLPNDRFSAERPEGSISTLTIQRTEQRDSAMYRCASSSLTGGENEQFFGPGTRLTVL.